Listed below are T cell receptor beta chains from one sample, sequenced in a study of cytomegalovirus exposure and HLA in healthy donors. The assay was immunoSEQ multiplex PCR, and TCRdb's table has in-frame clones only and misses some. The sample lists just over 200,000 clones, 65% to 85% seen once, with roughly 1.5% in the top ten. Sequenced sample: PBMCs. Source of these receptors: a man in his fifties or sixties in good health and CMV-seronegative. CDR3s include the opening cysteine and the closing phenylalanine or tryptophan. The order of the fields is J gene, V gene, D gene, CDR3 length, clone size, CDR3 protein, CDR3 DNA. D genes are given only for firm matches. Not all rows give a size; the values are once, few, many and, for expanded clones, a class.

>TRBJ2-6|TRBV21-1|.|22|.
CASSKHYGAGTGEGTGANVLTF
TGTGCCAGCAGCAAACACTACGGCGCTGGGACAGGGGAGGGTACTGGGGCCAACGTCCTGACTTTC
>TRBJ2-1|TRBV6-5|TRBD2|13|.
CACLSGSGNEQFF
TGTGCCTGCTTAAGCGGGAGCGGCAATGAGCAGTTCTTC
>TRBJ1-2|TRBV5-6|.|15|.
CASSLWASPNYGYTF
TGTGCCAGCAGCTTGTGGGCTTCTCCTAACTATGGCTACACCTTC
>TRBJ2-1|TRBV2|TRBD2|16|once
CASIFNPGLAGGEQFF
TGTGCCAGCATTTTTAACCCGGGACTAGCGGGAGGTGAGCAGTTCTTC
>TRBJ1-4|TRBV19|.|14|.
CASRLDPQGGKLFF
TGTGCCAGTAGGCTAGACCCCCAGGGAGGAAAACTGTTTTTT
>TRBJ2-7|TRBV9|TRBD2|17|.
CASSVGVSGSYVYEQYF
TGTGCCAGCAGCGTAGGAGTTAGCGGGAGTTACGTCTACGAGCAGTACTTC
>TRBJ2-3|TRBV28|.|14|.
CASSLGSNPDTQYF
TGTGCCAGCAGTCTCGGGTCGAACCCAGATACGCAGTATTTT
>TRBJ1-4|TRBV28|TRBD1|14|.
CASSKTGANEKLFF
TGTGCCAGCAGTAAGACAGGGGCTAATGAAAAATTGTTTTTT
>TRBJ2-3|TRBV5-6|.|17|.
CASSWQPVGGRTDTQYF
TGTGCCAGCAGCTGGCAGCCAGTAGGGGGAAGGACAGATACGCAGTATTTT
>TRBJ2-7|TRBV7-6|.|16|.
CASSLIVDGSSYEQYF
TGTGCCAGCAGCTTAATTGTTGATGGTAGCTCCTACGAGCAGTACTTC
>TRBJ1-1|TRBV28|.|12|.
CASSLEALPAFF
TGTGCCAGCAGTTTAGAAGCCCTCCCAGCTTTCTTT
>TRBJ1-1|TRBV19|.|15|.
CASSKNNRLNTEAFF
TGTGCCAGTAGTAAGAACAACAGGTTGAACACTGAAGCTTTCTTT
>TRBJ1-2|TRBV19|.|13|.
CASRTGINYGYTF
TGTGCCAGCCGTACAGGGATTAACTATGGCTACACCTTC
>TRBJ2-5|TRBV15|TRBD2|18|.
CATSRDPLTSGRPGTQYF
TGTGCCACCAGCAGAGATCCCCTGACTAGCGGGCGGCCCGGGACCCAGTACTTC
>TRBJ2-7|TRBV15|.|14|.
CATSAGIGGYEQYF
TGTGCCACCAGCGCCGGGATAGGGGGTTACGAGCAGTACTTC
>TRBJ1-2|TRBV6-1|.|15|.
CASSERIDRNYGYTF
TGTGCCAGCAGTGAGAGGATCGACAGGAACTATGGCTACACCTTC
>TRBJ1-1|TRBV2|.|13|.
CATKDRMNTEAFF
TGTGCCACCAAAGACAGGATGAACACTGAAGCTTTCTTT
>TRBJ2-7|TRBV6-5|.|15|.
CASSYQTRSSYEQYF
TGTGCCAGCAGTTACCAGACTCGCAGCTCCTACGAGCAGTACTTC
>TRBJ1-1|TRBV5-6|.|14|once
CASSSGNKNTEAFF
TGTGCCAGCAGTTCAGGTAATAAGAACACTGAAGCTTTCTTT
>TRBJ1-5|TRBV5-6|.|16|.
CASSLERGVGNQPQHF
TGTGCCAGCAGCTTGGAGCGGGGGGTAGGCAATCAGCCCCAGCATTTT
>TRBJ2-1|TRBV11-2|TRBD1|15|.
CASSSLGTGGNEQFF
TGTGCCAGCAGCTCCCTCGGGACAGGGGGCAATGAGCAGTTCTTC
>TRBJ2-1|TRBV6-1|.|14|.
CASRSGASYNEQFF
TGTGCCAGCAGAAGCGGAGCCTCCTACAATGAGCAGTTCTTC